The subject of this entry is one T cell receptor (beta chain). The time point here: after trial treatment. Described treatment: LDRT plus nivolumab, ipilimumab, low-dose cyclophosphamide and aspirin (RACIN trial). Donors were dosed with nivolumab and ipilimumab; they also received aspirin, low-dose cyclophosphamide and low-dose radiotherapy. This record belongs to a study of low-dose radiotherapy and immunotherapy resistance in tumors. About the study: While receiving nivolumab 240 mg every two weeks, patients also received ipilimumab 1 mg/kg every six weeks, both intravenously. On a schedule of every two weeks, intravenous cyclophosphamide at a dose of 200 mg/m2 was delivered one day before each radiation and immunotherapy administration.

Germline lookup yields CDR1 KGHSH and CDR2 LQKENI. With V trimmed by 4 bases and J by 5 bases, 7 bases remained unmatched. The CDR3 has 16 amino acids. cDNA synthesis used a TRAV/TRBV-specific primer set for both chains. The TCRs were subjected to amplification over approximately 18 PCR cycles employing a constant-region primer in conjunction with a V-primer adapter. TCRdb independently ran MiXCR on the reads; one entry per CDR3 protein. Of about 91,000 distinct CDR3 sequences in the sample, more than 20% are singletons; the top ten hold more than 10%. The source of this sequence is a female donor with ovarian cancer. V gene TRBV18 combines with J gene TRBJ2-7; 14 bases map to TRBD2. The sample consisted of PBMCs, taken after low-dose radiotherapy plus immunotherapy. The CDR3 region is CASSRRTSGRTHEQYF. CDR3 nucleotide sequence: TGTGCCAGCTCACGTCGGACTAGCGGGAGGACCCACGAGCAGTACTTC.